A selection of T cell receptor beta chains follows, all from one sample in a study of cytomegalovirus exposure and HLA in healthy donors. Profiled with immunoSEQ multiplex PCR; TCRdb holds only in-frame clones, not every one. Among around 140,000 clones, 78% were seen once, and the ten largest hold around 3.2%. Sequenced: PBMCs. The receptors derive from a female donor in good health and CMV-seronegative. Both conserved end residues are part of each CDR3. A clone size is listed for some rows: how often the clone was seen (once, few, many), or a class if it is expanded.

V,J,size,CDR3
TRBV7-9,TRBJ2-1,-,CASSPLTSGNYNEQFF
TRBV5-6,TRBJ2-3,-,CASNKNGRSQYF
TRBV9,TRBJ2-5,-,CASSVDPRGRESQYF
TRBV4-1,TRBJ2-7,-,CASSLGTSGTYEQYF
TRBV14,TRBJ2-1,-,CASSFRTGFYNEQFF
TRBV7-9,TRBJ2-5,-,CASSLTSGRVRETQYF
TRBV5-1,-,-,CASSEGQGLYEQYF
TRBV11-3,TRBJ2-3,-,CASIWEQWLRGVRYTQYF
TRBV5-6,TRBJ2-4,-,CASSLELSGIQYF
TRBV29-1,TRBJ2-3,few,CSVQRGFADTQYF
TRBV7-9,TRBJ2-1,-,CASSPPQQYYNEQFF
TRBV7-2,TRBJ2-1,-,CASSLARGGHNEQFF
TRBV27,TRBJ1-2,few,CASSFHTSDRGNYGYTF
TRBV11-3,TRBJ1-5,-,CASSLNSTRNQPQHF
TRBV30,TRBJ1-2,-,CAWTPGGYGYTF
TRBV2,TRBJ2-4,-,CASSDRGAKNIQYF
TRBV2,TRBJ1-2,many,CASLEQGYRLYGYTF
TRBV19,TRBJ1-2,-,CASSLRGRRGYPF
TRBV30,TRBJ2-7,-,CAWSLWREGIYEQYF
TRBV5-1,TRBJ1-1,once,CASSFPLDRGGPPEAFF
TRBV19,TRBJ1-5,-,CASTTRTGGTQPQHF
TRBV27,TRBJ2-7,-,CASSLYSHAGTSGSVYEQYF
TRBV18,TRBJ2-7,-,CASSSGQGRPYEQYF
TRBV6-4,TRBJ1-1,few,CASKVRGADTEAFF
TRBV9,TRBJ1-3,-,CASSVQGAFAGNTIYF
TRBV7-9,TRBJ2-3,-,CSSREGTSGLTDTQYF
TRBV7-8,TRBJ1-5,-,CASSLAAHSGTGGQPQHF
TRBV27,TRBJ2-1,-,CASRPGTGTYNEQFF
TRBV15,TRBJ1-6,-,CATSRKGQSIAPLHF
TRBV5-1,TRBJ2-1,-,CASSLVASGGSYNEQFF
TRBV6-6,TRBJ2-7,few,CASRLIGGAAYEQYF
TRBV9,TRBJ1-1,-,CASSVWGRVLNRNTEAFF
TRBV7-3,TRBJ2-3,-,CASSLVGGSTSTDTQYF
TRBV6-1,TRBJ1-2,-,CASSADSAPYGYTF
TRBV27,TRBJ2-1,once,CASSFRGNEQFF
TRBV14,TRBJ1-1,once,CASSHLRQATVNTEAFF
TRBV6-6,TRBJ2-3,-,CASRKPGLRTDTQYF
TRBV28,TRBJ2-5,few,CASSLFSGTSGTQYF